These 18 T cell receptor beta chains were sequenced from one sample in a study of OX40 agonist ivuxolimab in advanced cancers. TCRdb keeps only in-frame clones here, not all; method: immunoSEQ multiplex PCR. The table records tens of thousands of clones, 65% to 90% of them present only once. The starting material was CD4+ or CD8+ T cells sorted from blood, obtained in a trial of the OX40 agonist ivuxolimab. The receptor source for this set is an adult with an advanced solid tumor such as melanoma, head and neck, liver or kidney cancer.

This clone was detected a few times. This chain uses TRBV5-5 with TRBJ1-3, with D unclear. Germline V lookup: CDR1 SGHKS, CDR2 YYEKEE (reference sequence). V gave up 1 base and J gave up 0 bases, with 17 bases separating them. This CDR3 spans 18 amino acids. CDR3: CASSLPFSGIHSGNTIYF. For the CDR3, the DNA is TGTGCCAGCAGCTTGCCTTTTTCCGGGATCCACTCTGGAAACACCATATATTTT.

The chain employs TRBV7-6 and TRBJ2-1; 8 bases agree with TRBD2. Germline V lookup: CDR1 SGHVS, CDR2 FNYEAQ. The CDR3 covers 17 residues. With 1 base clipped from V and 6 bases from J, the junction kept 11 bases outside the gene matches. CDR3 sequence (DNA): TGTGCCAGCAGCTTAGGGTCACTAGCGGCGTCGGGCAATGAGCAGTTCTTC. Translation: CASSLGSLAASGNEQFF.

CDR3 residues: CASSYAGQYTGELFF. The CDR3 DNA reads TGTGCCAGCAGTTACGCGGGACAGTACACCGGGGAGCTGTTTTTT. The chain links TRBV6-5 to TRBJ2-2, with a possible D match to TRBD1 (7 bases). There are 15 residues in the CDR3. Germline V gene sequence: CDR1 MNHEY, CDR2 SVGAGI. Deletions cut 2 bases from V and 3 bases from J, with 10 bases between.

The gene calls are TRBV5-1 and TRBJ2-2; TRBD2 matches at 7 bases. V lost 4 bases and J lost 3; bases outside the gene matches: 6. Germline V gene sequence: CDR1 SGHRS, CDR2 YFSETQ. The CDR3 length is 15 residues. CDR3 residues: CASSRGLADTGELFF. CDR3 DNA sequence: TGCGCCAGCAGCCGTGGGCTAGCGGACACCGGGGAGCTGTTTTTT.

The V call is TRBV15, the J call TRBJ2-3; 11 positions match TRBD2. J was trimmed by 5 bases and V by 0 bases; bases with no gene match: 4. CDR1 and CDR2 from the germline V gene are LNHNV and YYDKDF (reference sequence). This CDR3 has 16 residues. CDR3 protein: CATSRELAGAKDTQYF. The CDR3 DNA reads as TGTGCCACCAGCAGAGAACTAGCGGGAGCAAAAGATACGCAGTATTTT.

The chain carries TRBV19 and TRBJ1-2, with D maybe TRBD1 (6 bases). V lost 6 bases and J lost 1, with 21 bases in between. Germline V gene sequence: CDR1 LNHDA, CDR2 SQIVND (reference sequence). There are 17 residues in the CDR3. The CDR3 protein is CASSHSGTGRINYGYTF. The CDR3 region has the DNA TGTGCCAGTAGCCACTCTGGAACAGGGCGGATTAACTATGGCTACACCTTC. The variable domain in full, with the rest retrieved from reference TRBV19 and TRBJ1-2, is DGGITQSPKYLFRKEGQNVTLSCEQNLNHDAMYWYRQDPGQGLRLIYYSQIVNDFQKGDIAEGYSVSREKKESFPLTVTSAQKNPTAFYLCASSHSGTGRINYGYTFGSGTRLTVV.

J is TRBJ1-2 and V is TRBV10-3, with D possibly TRBD1 on 5 matching bases. From germline, CDR1 is ENHRY and CDR2 SYGVKD. This CDR3 spans 15 amino acids. V was trimmed by 1 base and J by 4 bases, leaving 13 bases between them. CDR3 protein: CAISELAGSLYGYTF. CDR3 in DNA: TGTGCCATCAGTGAGTTGGCAGGGTCCCTCTATGGCTACACCTTC.

The chain uses TRBV30 and TRBJ2-3; TRBD2 agrees at 9 bases. The junction had 13 bases not matched to a gene; V was cut back by 5 bases and J by 4 bases. The V gene's germline CDR1 is GTSNPN and CDR2 SVGIG (reference sequence). The CDR3 extends over 16 amino acids. CDR3 in amino acids: CAWDAPRRGGPDTQYF. CDR3 sequence (DNA): TGTGCCTGGGACGCTCCCCGGCGGGGGGGCCCAGATACGCAGTATTTT.

This chain connects TRBV2 to TRBJ2-7; TRBD2 aligns across 7 bases. The CDR3 spans 14 residues. V was pared by 7 bases and J by 2 bases, with 8 bases of the junction left unmatched. Germline loops: CDR1 SNHLY, CDR2 FYNNEI. CDR3 loop: CASIPGLPPYEQYF. For the CDR3, the DNA is TGTGCCAGCATTCCGGGACTACCACCCTACGAGCAGTACTTC.

The CDR3 protein is CASSLAPGLAGAGAYNEQFF. The CDR3 DNA reads as TGCGCCAGCAGCTTGGCCCCGGGACTAGCGGGAGCTGGGGCGTACAATGAGCAGTTCTTC. This chain joins TRBV5-1 and TRBJ2-1; 14 bases map to TRBD2. Trimming took 0 bases from V and 4 from J; bases not matched to a gene: 12. The germline CDR1 and CDR2 sequences are SGHRS and YFSETQ. The CDR3 runs 20 residues.

V usage is TRBV18 and J usage is TRBJ1-1; the D gene is possibly TRBD1 (5 bases). CDR3 length: 16 residues. V lost 3 bases and J 0 bases, leaving 14 bases between the germline ends. Germline V CDR1 and CDR2: KGHSH, LQKENI. The CDR3 region is CASSPVPGTMNTEAFF. CDR3 nucleotide sequence: TGTGCCAGCTCACCGGTCCCCGGGACCATGAACACTGAAGCTTTCTTT.

This clone has a single count. The chain recombines TRBV7-6 with TRBJ2-5; 7 nucleotides align to TRBD1. The V and J ends lost 6 bases and 2 bases, in that order; junction bases with no gene match: 9. The CDR3 has 15 amino acids. CDR1 is SGHVS, CDR2 FNYEAQ, per germline. CDR3 sequence (DNA): TGTGCCAGCAGGCAACTTCCGGGACAGCAAGAGACCCAGTACTTC. This sequence encodes CASRQLPGQQETQYF.

This clone was seen only once. The chain is built from TRBV6-1 and TRBJ1-5; D is unresolved. The CDR3 covers 12 residues. With 6 bases removed from V and 3 bases from J, the gap between germline ends came to 6 bases. Germline V CDR1 and CDR2: MNHNS, SASEGT. The chain's CDR3 is CASSGNNQPQHF. In DNA form, the CDR3 reads TGTGCCAGCAGCGGTAACAATCAGCCCCAGCATTTT.

The rearrangement joins TRBV6-5 to TRBJ2-1; D is perhaps TRBD1 (6 bases). Germline V gene sequence: CDR1 MNHEY, CDR2 SVGAGI. The CDR3 covers 15 residues. Trimming pared 6 bases from V and 8 bases from J, leaving 20 bases between. CDR3 sequence: CASSYRAIGFDEQFF. The CDR3 region has the DNA TGTGCCAGCAGCTACAGGGCAATCGGGTTCGATGAGCAGTTCTTC.

This sequence joins TRBV7-2 and TRBJ1-4; perhaps TRBD1 as D (6 bases). This CDR3 is 15 amino acids long. Germline CDR1 is SGHTA and CDR2 is FQGNSA. The V end lost 3 bases, the J end lost 5 bases, and 13 bases lay between the germline ends. The CDR3 sequence: CASSFGGGRNEKLFF. CDR3 nucleotides: TGTGCCAGCAGCTTCGGCGGGGGGCGGAATGAAAAACTGTTTTTT.

The rearrangement joins TRBV7-9 to TRBJ1-4; 9 nucleotides line up with TRBD1. CDR1 SEHNR and CDR2 FQNEAQ come from the germline V gene (reference sequence). The CDR3 sequence is 15 residues long. J was trimmed by 4 bases and V by 5 bases; bases with no gene match: 5. The CDR3 DNA is TGTGCCAGCAGCCGACAGGGGGATTATAATGAAAAACTGTTTTTT. Translated, it gives CASSRQGDYNEKLFF.

The CDR3, as DNA: TGTGCCTGGAGTCCGATCGGGGGGACAGGGGGCACTGAAGCTTTCTTT. Translation: CAWSPIGGTGGTEAFF. This chain uses TRBV30 with TRBJ1-1; 11 nucleotides match TRBD1. There are 16 residues in the CDR3. Germline-derived CDR1 and CDR2 are GTSNPN and SVGIG (reference sequence). V dropped 2 bases and J dropped 4; count of bases not matched to a gene: 9.

J is TRBJ2-7 and V is TRBV9; the match to TRBD1 covers 9 bases. The junction had 4 bases not matched to a gene; V was cut back by 3 bases and J by 0 bases. This CDR3 spans 15 amino acids. CDR1 is SGDLS and CDR2 is YYNGEE in the germline V gene. The CDR3 nucleotides read TGTGCCAGCAGCGCGGGACAGGGAGGCTCCTACGAGCAGTACTTC. Amino acids: CASSAGQGGSYEQYF. Full variable domain (remainder filled in from reference TRBV9 and TRBJ2-7): DSGVTQTPKHLITATGQRVTLRCSPRSGDLSVYWYQQSLDQGLQFLIQYYNGEERAKGNILERFSAQQFPDLHSELNLSSLELGDSALYFCASSAGQGGSYEQYFGPGTRLTVT.